The 32 T cell receptor beta chains reported below all come from one sample, sequenced in a study of radiation and T cells in renal cell carcinoma. Method: immunoSEQ multiplex PCR; TCRdb's copy keeps in-frame clones and lacks some. The table includes about 140,000 clones, approximately 87% detected once. This sample's time point: baseline pretreatment blood. Indicated treatment: 15 Gy SBRT to primary tumor, nephrectomy 4 weeks later. The sequenced sample was blood, obtained from a patient whose treatment included radiotherapy and nephrectomy. The source is a woman in her forties or fifties with renal cell carcinoma.

This clone has only one observation. The V call is TRBV19, the J call TRBJ2-2; maybe TRBD1 (6 bases). Germline V gene sequence: CDR1 LNHDA, CDR2 SQIVND (reference sequence). With 8 bases removed from V and 5 bases from J, the gap between germline ends came to 15 bases. The CDR3 spans 14 residues. DNA for the CDR3: TGTGCCAGTTACGGACAGTTTGAAACCGGGGAGCTGTTTTTT. Protein: CASYGQFETGELFF.

This sequence joins TRBV25-1 and TRBJ1-1, with TRBD1 as a possible D gene (5 bases). Germline lookup yields CDR1 MGHDK and CDR2 SYGVNS. V lost 0 bases and J 4 bases, leaving 15 bases between the germline ends. There are 16 residues in the CDR3. As DNA, the CDR3 is TGTGCCAGCAGTGAATATGTAGGGGTCGGGGCCACTGAAGCTTTCTTT. Protein sequence: CASSEYVGVGATEAFF. The full variable domain, rest sourced from reference TRBV25-1 and TRBJ1-1, is EADIYQTPRYLVIGTGKKITLECSQTMGHDKMYWYQQDPGMELHLIHYSYGVNSTEKGDLSSESTVSRIRTEHFPLTLESARPSHTSQYLCASSEYVGVGATEAFFGQGTRLTVV.

CDR3 sequence: CASNVRGSDQPQHF. The DNA of the CDR3 is TGTGCCAGCAACGTCAGGGGATCCGATCAGCCCCAGCATTTT. V usage is TRBV27 and J usage is TRBJ1-5; D may be TRBD1 (6 bases). The germline V gene encodes CDR1 MNHEY and CDR2 SMNVEV (reference sequence). This CDR3 has 14 amino acids. V gave up 7 bases and J gave up 5 bases, with 15 bases separating them.

CDR3 sequence: CASSLSPGHSEAFF. DNA of the CDR3: TGTGCCAGCAGTTTGTCCCCGGGACACTCTGAAGCTTTCTTT. V is TRBV6-5 and J is TRBJ1-1, with a tentative D call TRBD1 (6 bases). The germline CDR1 and CDR2 sequences are MNHEY and SVGAGI. The V end lost 4 bases, the J end lost 6 bases, and 15 bases lay between the germline ends. CDR3 length: 14 amino acids.

J is TRBJ1-2 and V is TRBV7-9; no definite D call. The CDR3 loop spans 13 amino acids. The V end was cut by 1 base, the J end by 0 bases, with 3 bases between. The germline V gene encodes CDR1 SEHNR and CDR2 FQNEAQ (reference sequence). The CDR3: CASSLGPNYGYTF. DNA of the CDR3: TGTGCCAGCAGCTTAGGACCTAACTATGGCTACACCTTC. Variable domain in full (rest from reference TRBV7-9 and TRBJ1-2): DTGVSQNPRHKITKRGQNVTFRCDPISEHNRLYWYRQTLGQGPEFLTYFQNEAQLEKSRLLSDRFSAERPKGSFSTLEIQRTEQGDSAMYLCASSLGPNYGYTFGSGTRLTVV.

The chain carries TRBV7-9 and TRBJ2-1; D is uncertain. In germline, CDR1 is SEHNR, CDR2 FQNEAQ (reference sequence). This CDR3 comprises 18 residues. With 4 bases removed from V and 6 bases from J, the gap between germline ends came to 25 bases. CDR3 region: CASSSVISRKVSINEQFF. In DNA form, the CDR3 reads TGTGCCAGCAGCTCCGTAATCTCTCGGAAGGTTTCCATCAATGAGCAGTTCTTC.

This sequence joins TRBV9 and TRBJ2-3; weak D call: TRBD2 (6 bases). This CDR3 comprises 14 residues. The germline V and J ends were trimmed by 5 bases and 0 bases, with 10 bases remaining between them. CDR1 is SGDLS and CDR2 is YYNGEE in the germline V gene. The chain's CDR3 is CASSRGSSTDTQYF. The CDR3 DNA reads as TGTGCCAGCAGTCGGGGGAGTAGCACAGATACGCAGTATTTT.

The chain links TRBV7-9 to TRBJ2-1, with TRBD2 matching over 8 bases. The J segment lost 2 bases and the V segment lost 4 bases, leaving 13 bases of the junction unmatched. The CDR3 spans 18 residues. The V gene's germline CDR1 is SEHNR and CDR2 FQNEAQ (reference sequence). The CDR3 bases are TGTGCCAGCAGCTCGGGGGGGGCCGCGCCCCGAACCTACAATGAGCAGTTCTTC. It yields the protein CASSSGGAAPRTYNEQFF.

The chain links TRBV19 to TRBJ1-2; D is perhaps TRBD1 (6 bases). CDR3 length equals 15 residues. Germline V gene data show CDR1 as LNHDA and CDR2 as SQIVND (reference sequence). V lost 6 bases, J lost 0 bases, and 14 bases lay in between. The CDR3 coding sequence is TGTGCCAGTAGCAAACAAGGGGGTGCTAACTATGGCTACACCTTC. This translates into CASSKQGGANYGYTF.

V is TRBV7-2 and J is TRBJ2-2; TRBD2 agrees at 7 bases. V trimming: 5 bases; J trimming: 1 base; junction bases outside the gene matches: 7. The CDR3 covers 16 residues. Germline V gene sequence: CDR1 SGHTA, CDR2 FQGNSA. The CDR3 nucleotides read TGTGCCAGCAGCCCAAATAGCGGGCTGAACACCGGGGAGCTGTTTTTT. Protein: CASSPNSGLNTGELFF.

The chain combines TRBV5-1 with TRBJ2-7, with D unresolved. V lost 0 bases and J 1 base, leaving 8 bases between the germline ends. Germline-derived CDR1 and CDR2 are SGHRS and YFSETQ. The CDR3 has 14 residues. The CDR3 region has the DNA TGCGCCAGCAGCTTGGGGCCCCGGTCCTACGAGCAGTACTTC. Translating gives CASSLGPRSYEQYF. The full variable domain, completed using reference TRBV5-1 and TRBJ2-7, is KAGVTQTPRYLIKTRGQQVTLSCSPISGHRSVSWYQQTPGQGLQFLFEYFSETQRNKGNFPGRFSGRQFSNSRSEMNVSTLELGDSALYLCASSLGPRSYEQYFGPGTRLTVT.

This clone has more than one count but fewer than ten. This sequence joins TRBV4-3 and TRBJ2-1, with 8 bases that match TRBD1. The CDR3 covers 15 residues. J lost 3 bases, V lost 2 bases, and 3 bases had no gene match. Germline assignment: CDR1 LGHNA and CDR2 YSLEER. Here the CDR3 DNA reads TGCGCCAGCAGCCAAACAGGACAGGGCTACAATGAGCAGTTCTTC. It specifies CASSQTGQGYNEQFF.

This clone was detected once. The rearrangement joins TRBV2 to TRBJ1-2, with D maybe TRBD1 (5 bases). Between the trimmed V and J ends, which lost 4 bases and 4 bases, there was a span of 10 bases. The CDR3 is 13 amino acids. Germline V gene sequence: CDR1 SNHLY, CDR2 FYNNEI. The CDR3 DNA reads as TGTGCCAGCAGTGCCACGGGACCCTATGGCTACACCTTC. Its translation: CASSATGPYGYTF. Filled out from reference TRBV2 and TRBJ1-2, the complete variable domain reads EPEVTQTPSHQVTQMGQEVILRCVPISNHLYFYWYRQILGQKVEFLVSFYNNEISEKSEIFDDQFSVERPDGSNFTLKIRSTKLEDSAMYFCASSATGPYGYTFGSGTRLTVV.

V gene TRBV6-5 combines with J gene TRBJ2-7; tentatively, D is TRBD1 (5 bases). Trimming pared 0 bases from V and 5 bases from J, leaving 14 bases between. The germline CDR1 and CDR2 sequences are MNHEY and SVGAGI. There are 15 residues in the CDR3. The CDR3 loop reads CASSYSGQGPHEQYF. In DNA, the CDR3 is TGTGCCAGCAGTTACTCGGGCCAGGGTCCCCACGAGCAGTACTTC.

The chain links TRBV25-1 to TRBJ2-2, with D perhaps matching TRBD1 (5 bases). Germline CDR1 and CDR2: MGHDK and SYGVNS. This CDR3 has 15 amino acids. Trimming cost V 4 bases and J 3 bases, with 12 bases left between them. The CDR3 is CASSARGKDTGELFF. CDR3 nucleotide sequence: TGTGCCAGCAGTGCTAGGGGAAAGGACACCGGGGAGCTGTTTTTT.

The chain links TRBV19 to TRBJ1-1; D is unresolved. CDR3 length: 14 residues. Germline CDR1 LNHDA, CDR2 SQIVND (reference sequence). The V gene lost 3 bases and the J gene lost 4 bases, with 12 bases spanning the gap. For the CDR3, the DNA is TGTGCCAGTAGTATCGGGTTACGGGGCACTGAAGCTTTCTTT. The encoded protein is CASSIGLRGTEAFF.

This clone appeared once. V and J are TRBV6-1 and TRBJ2-3; TRBD2 aligns across 7 bases. CDR3 length equals 14 residues. Germline lookup yields CDR1 MNHNS and CDR2 SASEGT. After removal of 5 bases from V and 0 bases from J, the junction contained 2 bases not matched to a gene. The CDR3 DNA reads as TGTGCCAGCAGTCTAGCGGAGAGCACAGATACGCAGTATTTT. Translated, it gives CASSLAESTDTQYF.

Only a few counts were recorded for this clone. The chain carries TRBV5-1 and TRBJ1-5; D ambiguous. Trimming cost V 0 bases and J 7 bases, with 8 bases left between them. Germline loops: CDR1 SGHRS, CDR2 YFSETQ. The CDR3 is made up of 13 amino acids. The CDR3 loop is CASSLDVGQPQHF. The CDR3 DNA is TGCGCCAGCAGCTTGGACGTTGGGCAGCCCCAGCATTTT.

V and J are TRBV7-2 and TRBJ1-2; no firm D call. This CDR3 is 14 amino acids long. Trimming cost V 0 bases and J 4 bases, with 9 bases left between them. CDR1 SGHTA and CDR2 FQGNSA come from the germline V gene. This CDR3 is CASSLATAGYGYTF. CDR3 sequence (DNA): TGTGCCAGCAGCTTAGCGACGGCCGGCTATGGCTACACCTTC.

This clone was seen only a few times. V gene TRBV14 combines with J gene TRBJ1-1; D is unclear. This CDR3 has 11 amino acids. V shed 1 base and J shed 5 bases, with 2 bases lying between them. CDR1 is SGHDN and CDR2 is FVKESK in the germline V gene. CDR3 in DNA: TGTGCCAGCAGCCAAGGGACTGAAGCTTTCTTT. Translating gives CASSQGTEAFF.

This clone showed up just a few times. This sequence joins TRBV25-1 and TRBJ2-7; 7 bases are a match to TRBD1. This CDR3 is 15 amino acids long. J lost 1 base, V lost 3 bases, and 6 bases had no gene match. The germline CDR1 and CDR2 sequences are MGHDK and SYGVNS. For the CDR3, the DNA is TGTGCCAGCAGTGAGGCCGGGACAGCATCCTACGAGCAGTACTTC. Residues: CASSEAGTASYEQYF.

V is TRBV28 and J is TRBJ2-7; 11 nucleotides align to TRBD2. CDR1 is MDHEN, CDR2 SYDVKM, per germline. The CDR3 is 15 residues long. V was clipped by 6 bases and J by 5 bases; unmatched bases: 9. The CDR3 spells CASRLPSGRSHEQYF. The CDR3 DNA is TGTGCCAGCAGACTACCTAGCGGGAGGTCGCACGAGCAGTACTTC. Complete variable domain (other parts from reference TRBV28 and TRBJ2-7): DVKVTQSSRYLVKRTGEKVFLECVQDMDHENMFWYRQDPGLGLRLIYFSYDVKMKEKGDIPEGYSVSREKKERFSLILESASTNQTSMYLCASRLPSGRSHEQYFGPGTRLTVT.

V and J are TRBV6-5 and TRBJ2-2; TRBD2 matches at 10 bases. Trimming at V came to 7 bases and at J to 5 bases, leaving 4 bases not matched to a gene. CDR1 is MNHEY, CDR2 SVGAGI, per germline. The CDR3 contains 14 residues. This CDR3 is CASTPSGSTGELFF. In nucleotides, the CDR3 is TGTGCCAGCACCCCTAGCGGGAGTACCGGGGAGCTGTTTTTT.

V usage is TRBV5-4 and J usage is TRBJ2-7; TRBD1 or TRBD2 may be the D gene (5 bases each). In germline, CDR1 is SGHNT, CDR2 YYREEE (reference sequence). Trimming cost V 0 bases and J 2 bases, with 12 bases left between them. The CDR3 covers 15 residues. CDR3 protein: CASSLGGATAYEQYF. CDR3 DNA sequence: TGTGCCAGCAGCTTGGGAGGGGCCACTGCCTACGAGCAGTACTTC.

This chain links TRBV7-6 with TRBJ1-1, with D perhaps TRBD1 (5 bases). Germline V gene data show CDR1 as SGHVS and CDR2 as FNYEAQ. The CDR3 loop spans 17 amino acids. The V gene lost 5 bases and the J gene lost 5 bases, with 24 bases spanning the gap. The chain's CDR3 is CASSPRGSGPPGTEAFF. In DNA, the CDR3 is TGTGCCAGCAGCCCTAGGGGCTCAGGTCCCCCGGGGACTGAAGCTTTCTTT.

On this clone: Its ends do not fully match the called genes, so a read error is possible. The same CDR3 can be traced to other DNA sequences in this sample. V gene TRBV5-4 combines with J gene TRBJ2-5, with 11 bases aligning to TRBD2. This CDR3 is 14 amino acids long. From germline, CDR1 is SGHNT and CDR2 YYREEE (reference sequence). CDR3 region: CASSLAGGQETQYF. CDR3 in DNA: TGTGCCAGCAGCCTAGCGGGGGGCCAAGAGACTCAGTACTTC.

The genes are TRBV28 and TRBJ2-3; 9 bases align to TRBD2. The V segment lost 1 base and the J segment 5 bases; nucleotides outside the gene matches: 10. The germline V gene has CDR1 MDHEN and CDR2 SYDVKM. This CDR3 spans 17 amino acids. The CDR3 loop reads CASSLLPLAGNLDTQYF. As DNA, the CDR3 is TGTGCCAGCAGTTTATTGCCCCTAGCGGGAAACCTAGATACGCAGTATTTT.

V and J are TRBV14 and TRBJ2-5, with TRBD1 identical over 8 bases. This CDR3 region has 15 residues. V trimming: 4 bases; J trimming: 2 bases; junction bases outside the gene matches: 6. Germline-derived CDR1 and CDR2 are SGHDN and FVKESK. CDR3 bases: TGTGCCAGCAGCCGAGGGACAGGTCGGCAAGAGACCCAGTACTTC. This encodes CASSRGTGRQETQYF.

This clone was detected once. Relative to the germline gene, one junction end is altered; a read error may explain this. The V gene is TRBV7-2, the J gene TRBJ2-1; no definite D call. Germline lookup yields CDR1 SGHTA and CDR2 FQGNSA. The CDR3 spans 15 residues. This CDR3 reads CASSPQSGSHNEQFF. For the CDR3, the DNA is TGTGCCAGCAGCCCGCAGTCCGGCTCCCACAATGAGCAGTTCTTC.

The chain recombines TRBV6-5 with TRBJ2-7, with D possibly TRBD1 on 6 matching bases. The germline CDR1 and CDR2 sequences are MNHEY and SVGAGI. CDR3 size: 15 residues. The ends were cut back, 6 bases at V and 3 bases at J, with 18 bases in the middle. This CDR3 reads CASRGAGYPLYEQYF. The CDR3 coding sequence is TGTGCCAGCAGGGGGGCAGGTTACCCACTCTACGAGCAGTACTTC.

The J gene is TRBJ1-4, the V gene TRBV5-4, with D possibly TRBD1 on 6 matching bases. Germline V gene lookup returns CDR1 SGHNT and CDR2 YYREEE (reference sequence). This CDR3 has 15 amino acids. V lost 6 bases to trimming and J lost 6 bases, with 18 bases between them. The DNA of the CDR3 is TGTGCCAGCAACCTTGTGGGGGCTGGGGATGAAAAACTGTTTTTT. Translated: CASNLVGAGDEKLFF.

The chain combines TRBV2 with TRBJ2-7; 10 bases are shared with TRBD2. The V gene end was trimmed by 7 bases and the J gene end by 0 bases; junction bases not matched to a gene: 3. The CDR3 has 14 amino acids. Germline V gene data show CDR1 as SNHLY and CDR2 as FYNNEI. CDR3 nucleotides: TGTGCCAGCAAAGGACTAGCGGACTCCTACGAGCAGTACTTC. It encodes CASKGLADSYEQYF.